This T cell receptor beta chain was sequenced for a study of T cell repertoires in cytomegalovirus infection. About the research overall: The public TCR beta signatures pointed to both CMV infection and matching HLA type. Findings of the study overall: The study found HLA-C-restricted CMV-specific TCR beta clonotypes dominating the ex vivo response. Pooled public TCR beta family frequency picked out CMV carriers with the relevant HLA.

TCRdb analysed the reads with MiXCR anew, one entry per CDR3 protein. The sample lists more than 150,000 distinct CDR3 sequences, 28% occurring once. This clonotype was seen at least ten times. Its antigen is still unknown. CDR1 SGDLS and CDR2 YYNGEE come from the germline V gene. Trimming took off 3 bases at V and 0 bases at J, with 7 bases between the two ends. CDR3 length equals 14 residues. V and J are TRBV9 and TRBJ1-5; D not resolved. The TCR originated in a human donor in good health (CMV status not recorded). Some clones in this sample may be carry-over from other donors' samples. Sequences were obtained from PBMCs. The CDR3 bases are TGTGCCAGCAGCGCTTGGGATAGCAATCAGCCCCAGCATTTT. The encoded protein is CASSAWDSNQPQHF. Combining the CDR3 with reference TRBV9 and TRBJ1-5 gives the whole variable domain DSGVTQTPKHLITATGQRVTLRCSPRSGDLSVYWYQQSLDQGLQFLIQYYNGEERAKGNILERFSAQQFPDLHSELNLSSLELGDSALYFCASSAWDSNQPQHFGDGTRLSIL.